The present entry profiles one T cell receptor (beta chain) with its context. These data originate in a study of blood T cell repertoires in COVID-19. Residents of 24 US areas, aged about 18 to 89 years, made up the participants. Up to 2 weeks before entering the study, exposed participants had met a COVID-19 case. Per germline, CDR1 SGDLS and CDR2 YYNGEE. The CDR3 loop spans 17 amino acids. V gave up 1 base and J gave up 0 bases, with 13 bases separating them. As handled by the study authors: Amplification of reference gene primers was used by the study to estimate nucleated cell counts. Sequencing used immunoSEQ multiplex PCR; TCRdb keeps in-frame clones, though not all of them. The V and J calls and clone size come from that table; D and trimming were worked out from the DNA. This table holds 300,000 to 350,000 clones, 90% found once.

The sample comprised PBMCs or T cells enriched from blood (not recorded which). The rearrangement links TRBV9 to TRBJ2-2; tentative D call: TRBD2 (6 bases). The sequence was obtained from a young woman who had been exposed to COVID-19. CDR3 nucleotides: TGTGCCAGCAGCGTAAGGCGGGACCGCTCGAACACCGGGGAGCTGTTTTTT. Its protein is CASSVRRDRSNTGELFF.